The 28 T cell receptor beta chains below come from one sample, sequenced in a study of cytomegalovirus exposure and HLA in healthy donors (dated by TCRdb to between 2016 and 2019). The library was made by the immunoSEQ multiplex PCR assay. For the multiplex PCR, a mixture combining 60 forward primers for TCR Vbeta segments and 13 reverse primers for TCR Jbeta segments was used. Here the immuneACCESS table is served through TCRdb, limited to in-frame sequences with V and J called. Missing clones are a known gap in these copies; in checked studies unresolved V genes cover under half, and the rest lacks a known reason. Recorded for this sample are some 150,000 clones; 70% to 80% of them occurred a single time. The top ten clones comprise approximately 8% of the sample. Sequencing used PBMCs. The receptors here all came from a young man in good health and CMV-seropositive.

The chain joins TRBV12-5 to TRBJ1-2; D ambiguous. V lost 2 bases and J lost 6, with 10 bases in between. Germline V lookup: CDR1 LGHNT, CDR2 FRNRAP. This CDR3 contains 13 residues. The CDR3 region is CASGLPYEDGYTF. The CDR3 DNA reads as TGTGCTAGTGGTTTGCCCTACGAGGATGGCTACACCTTC. The full variable domain, rest sourced from reference TRBV12-5 and TRBJ1-2, is DARVTQTPRHKVTEMGQEVTMRCQPILGHNTVFWYRQTMMQGLELLAYFRNRAPLDDSGMPKDRFSAEMPDATLATLKIQPSEPRDSAVYFCASGLPYEDGYTFGSGTRLTVV.

The rearrangement joins TRBV7-9 to TRBJ2-2, with D possibly being TRBD2 (5 bases). CDR3 length equals 15 residues. The V gene's germline CDR1 is SEHNR and CDR2 FQNEAQ (reference sequence). The ends were cut back, 4 bases at V and 7 bases at J, with 16 bases in the middle. The CDR3 DNA reads TGTGCCAGCAGCTGGATCGAGGGTCTCGGCGGGGAGCTGTTTTTT. Protein: CASSWIEGLGGELFF.

The rearrangement joins TRBV4-3 to TRBJ2-2; D not certain. The germline CDR1 and CDR2 sequences are LGHNA and YSLEER. This CDR3 has 15 residues. The ends were cut back, 2 bases at V and 0 bases at J, with 7 bases in the middle. The DNA for the CDR3 is TGCGCCAGCAGCCAAAGTAGTTCGAACACCGGGGAGCTGTTTTTT. Protein: CASSQSSSNTGELFF.

This clone was picked up a small number of times. CDR3 residues: CASTTSGTVTWAFF. DNA for the CDR3: TGTGCCAGCACAACCTCCGGGACAGTGACTTGGGCTTTCTTT. The gene calls are TRBV28 and TRBJ1-1, with TRBD1 matching 7 bases. The V segment lost 7 bases and the J segment 11 bases; nucleotides outside the gene matches: 16. Germline CDR1 is MDHEN and CDR2 is SYDVKM. The CDR3 covers 14 residues.

This chain joins TRBV5-4 and TRBJ2-5, with 8 bases lining up with TRBD1. This CDR3 is 16 amino acids long. Germline lookup yields CDR1 SGHNT and CDR2 YYREEE (reference sequence). Unmatched junction bases numbered 14, after V lost 5 bases and J lost 5 bases. The CDR3, as DNA: TGTGCCAGCAGTCGTAACCAGGGGGCGAAGGGGGAGACCCAGTACTTC. It yields the protein CASSRNQGAKGETQYF.

This chain joins TRBV15 and TRBJ2-1; 10 nucleotides agree with TRBD1. Germline lookup yields CDR1 LNHNV and CDR2 YYDKDF (reference sequence). J gave up 10 bases and V 3 bases, and 9 bases lay outside the gene matches. The CDR3 sequence is 15 residues long. This chain's CDR3 is CATSRPGTGDGEQFF. CDR3 in DNA: TGTGCCACCAGCAGGCCAGGGACAGGGGACGGAGAGCAGTTCTTC.

The genes are TRBV7-2 and TRBJ2-5; possibly TRBD2 for D (6 bases). This CDR3 contains 15 residues. V was clipped by 2 bases and J by 5 bases, with 15 bases between them. The germline V gene encodes CDR1 SGHTA and CDR2 FQGNSA. The CDR3 loop is CASSLPLTGGETQYF. The DNA for the CDR3 is TGTGCCAGCAGCTTACCGCTGACCGGGGGTGAGACCCAGTACTTC.

The V and J genes are TRBV7-6 and TRBJ2-2; 11 bases agree with TRBD1. After removal of 5 bases from V and 4 bases from J, the junction contained 3 bases not matched to a gene. The CDR3 sequence is 15 residues long. Per the germline V gene, CDR1 is SGHVS and CDR2 is FNYEAQ. This CDR3 is CASSPGTGGTGELFF. The CDR3 DNA follows: TGTGCCAGCAGCCCCGGGACAGGGGGCACCGGGGAGCTGTTTTTT.

V usage is TRBV25-1 and J usage is TRBJ2-3; TRBD1 agrees at 9 bases. The CDR3 spans 13 residues. The trim removed 6 bases at V and 7 bases at J, leaving 5 bases unmatched. The germline V gene has CDR1 MGHDK and CDR2 SYGVNS. The CDR3 sequence: CASRGTGSYTQYF. DNA of the CDR3: TGTGCCAGCAGAGGGACAGGGTCATATACGCAGTATTTT.

V gene TRBV15 combines with J gene TRBJ1-1; D perhaps matches TRBD1 (6 bases). V lost 1 base, J lost 0 bases, and 9 bases lay in between. This CDR3 is built from 15 residues. Per germline, CDR1 LNHNV and CDR2 YYDKDF (reference sequence). The CDR3: CATSRVDRMNTEAFF. Here the CDR3 DNA reads TGTGCCACCAGCAGAGTCGACAGGATGAACACTGAAGCTTTCTTT.

This chain uses TRBV7-2 with TRBJ1-6; 10 positions agree with TRBD1. The CDR3 covers 16 residues. CDR1 and CDR2 from the germline V gene are SGHTA and FQGNSA. V dropped 7 bases and J dropped 4; count of bases not matched to a gene: 7. The chain's CDR3 is CASNLGTGAYNSPLHF. The CDR3 bases are TGTGCCAGCAACTTGGGGACAGGGGCATATAATTCACCCCTCCACTTT. Variable domain in full (rest from reference TRBV7-2 and TRBJ1-6): GAGVSQSPSNKVTEKGKDVELRCDPISGHTALYWYRQSLGQGLEFLIYFQGNSAPDKSGLPSDRFSAERTGGSVSTLTIQRTQQEDSAVYLCASNLGTGAYNSPLHFGNGTRLTVT.

The V and J genes are TRBV29-1 and TRBJ1-5, with D uncertain. The CDR3 length is 15 residues. Germline CDR1 is SQVTM and CDR2 is ANQGSEA. V shed 4 bases and J shed 4 bases, with 17 bases lying between them. CDR3 nucleotides: TGCAGCGTTGCGGAGGGATCCTCAAATAATCAGCCCCAGCATTTT. Encoded protein: CSVAEGSSNNQPQHF.

This clone appeared a few times. The gene calls are TRBV18 and TRBJ1-1; a possible D gene is TRBD1 (6 bases). The CDR3 length is 16 residues. The V gene lost 2 bases and the J gene lost 1 base, with 14 bases spanning the gap. Germline CDR1 KGHSH, CDR2 LQKENI. The chain's CDR3 is CASSPALGRGNTEAFF. The CDR3 DNA is TGTGCCAGCTCACCAGCCTTGGGCAGGGGGAACACTGAAGCTTTCTTT.

CDR3 loop: CASSAGLAGGKGTDTQYF. The CDR3 DNA is TGCGCCAGCAGCGCGGGACTAGCGGGAGGGAAGGGGACAGATACGCAGTATTTT. This chain links TRBV5-1 with TRBJ2-3; 16 bases align to TRBD2. This CDR3 region has 18 residues. Germline V gene lookup returns CDR1 SGHRS and CDR2 YFSETQ. Trimming cost V 4 bases and J 3 bases; bases outside gene matches: 8.

The gene calls are TRBV23-1 and TRBJ1-5; 12 bases match TRBD1. TRBV23-1 is classed as an ORF, of uncertain function. The length of the CDR3 is 17 residues. The trim removed 7 bases at V and 2 bases at J, leaving 9 bases unmatched. As DNA, the CDR3 is TGCGCCAGCACTCCGAGGGACAGGGGGCTACGCAATCAGCCCCAGCATTTT. Its translation: CASTPRDRGLRNQPQHF.

The gene calls are TRBV7-6 and TRBJ2-1; D might be TRBD2 (6 bases). The V gene lost 5 bases and the J gene lost 1 base, with 18 bases spanning the gap. Germline-derived CDR1 and CDR2 are SGHVS and FNYEAQ. The CDR3 covers 17 residues. CDR3 in amino acids: CASSPSLAGSSYNEQFF. In nucleotides, the CDR3 is TGTGCCAGCAGCCCCTCCCTCGCGGGGTCGTCCTACAATGAGCAGTTCTTC.

This sequence joins TRBV7-6 and TRBJ1-2; 11 positions match TRBD1. The CDR3 consists of 16 residues. The V segment lost 5 bases and the J segment 6 bases; nucleotides outside the gene matches: 11. Germline V lookup: CDR1 SGHVS, CDR2 FNYEAQ. For the CDR3, the DNA is TGTGCCAGCAGCCCGGGGGGACAGGGGGTGAATCATGGCTACACCTTC. Protein product: CASSPGGQGVNHGYTF.

This chain uses TRBV28 with TRBJ2-3; 7 bases match TRBD2. From germline, CDR1 is MDHEN and CDR2 SYDVKM. This CDR3 spans 16 amino acids. V was clipped by 3 bases and J by 4 bases; unmatched bases: 10. CDR3 in amino acids: CASSFTSATASDTQYF. The CDR3, as DNA: TGTGCCAGCAGTTTCACTAGCGCTACGGCGTCAGATACGCAGTATTTT. Full variable domain (missing parts from reference TRBV28 and TRBJ2-3): DVKVTQSSRYLVKRTGEKVFLECVQDMDHENMFWYRQDPGLGLRLIYFSYDVKMKEKGDIPEGYSVSREKKERFSLILESASTNQTSMYLCASSFTSATASDTQYFGPGTRLTVL.

The rearrangement links TRBV6-1 to TRBJ1-3; D remains ambiguous. The CDR3 totals 14 residues. The germline gives CDR1 MNHNS, CDR2 SASEGT. V lost 7 bases and J lost 1, with 11 bases in between. The CDR3 coding sequence is TGTGCCAGCAAAGAGGGCTTTTCTGGAAACACCATATATTTT. Its translation: CASKEGFSGNTIYF.

This clone came up once. This chain joins TRBV5-8 and TRBJ2-7; weak D call: TRBD1 (6 bases). Germline-derived CDR1 and CDR2 are SGHTS and YDEGEE. Trimming shortened V by 4 bases and J by 7 bases, and 12 bases separated the two germline ends. The CDR3 is 12 amino acids. The CDR3 bases are TGTGCCAGCAGCGTGCAGGGGTGGGAGCAGTACTTC. This gives the protein CASSVQGWEQYF.

The chain is built from TRBV6-6 and TRBJ2-7; D is undetermined. Per the germline V gene, CDR1 is MNHNY and CDR2 is SVGAGI (reference sequence). Between the trimmed V and J ends, which lost 2 bases and 0 bases, there was a span of 11 bases. The CDR3 runs 15 residues. The CDR3 DNA reads TGTGCCAGCAGTTACGGGCGTAGAAGCTCCTACGAGCAGTACTTC. Its protein product is CASSYGRRSSYEQYF.

The chain employs TRBV7-3 and TRBJ2-2, with D maybe TRBD2 (5 bases). Trimming cost V 3 bases and J 1 base, with 12 bases left between them. The CDR3 spans 16 residues. CDR1 is SGHTA, CDR2 FQGTGA, per germline. The CDR3 sequence is CASSLVGAENTGELFF. The CDR3 bases are TGTGCCAGCAGCTTGGTTGGAGCGGAGAACACCGGGGAGCTGTTTTTT.

The chain uses TRBV9 and TRBJ1-1, with 10 bases lining up with TRBD1. There are 15 residues in the CDR3. Germline CDR1 and CDR2: SGDLS and YYNGEE. The J segment lost 4 bases and the V segment lost 4 bases, leaving 7 bases of the junction unmatched. CDR3 nucleotide sequence: TGTGCCAGCAGCTTGACCGGGACAGGGGCCACTGAAGCTTTCTTT. This encodes CASSLTGTGATEAFF.

The chain links TRBV10-2 to TRBJ2-7; D is possibly TRBD1 (5 bases). Trimming cost V 3 bases and J 3 bases, with 6 bases left between them. CDR1 WSHSY and CDR2 SAAADI come from the germline V gene. The CDR3 consists of 12 residues. The CDR3 loop reads CASSDRGYEQYF. The CDR3, as DNA: TGCGCCAGCAGTGATAGGGGCTACGAGCAGTACTTC.

V is TRBV6-1 and J is TRBJ2-5, with D possibly being TRBD1 (6 bases). CDR1 is MNHNS, CDR2 SASEGT, per germline. The CDR3 covers 14 residues. The V and J ends lost 6 bases and 5 bases respectively, with 16 bases between them. This chain's CDR3 is CASRNIQGTETQYF. CDR3 bases: TGTGCCAGCAGGAATATACAGGGTACGGAGACCCAGTACTTC.

This rearrangement joins TRBV7-9 to TRBJ2-1; D might be TRBD2 (6 bases). This CDR3 comprises 12 residues. Germline values: CDR1 SEHNR, CDR2 FQNEAQ (reference sequence). Trimming cost V 5 bases and J 6 bases, with 8 bases left between them. The CDR3 protein is CASSPTSNEQFF. The DNA for the CDR3 is TGTGCCAGCAGCCCGACTAGCAATGAGCAGTTCTTC.

The genes are TRBV29-1 and TRBJ2-3, with 10 nucleotides matching TRBD2. With V trimmed by 6 bases and J by 4 bases, 7 bases remained unmatched. This CDR3 is 14 amino acids long. Germline loops: CDR1 SQVTM, CDR2 ANQGSEA. CDR3 amino acids: CSVSSGSRADTQYF. CDR3 DNA sequence: TGCAGCGTCTCTAGCGGGAGTAGGGCAGATACGCAGTATTTT.

V gene TRBV7-2 combines with J gene TRBJ1-5; the D is unclear. In germline, CDR1 is SGHTA, CDR2 FQGNSA. The CDR3 is made up of 15 amino acids. The ends were cut back, 1 base at V and 1 base at J, with 8 bases in the middle. The CDR3 sequence is CASSLDGISNQPQHF. CDR3 in DNA: TGTGCCAGCAGCTTAGACGGGATAAGCAATCAGCCCCAGCATTTT. The full variable domain, rest sourced from reference TRBV7-2 and TRBJ1-5, is GAGVSQSPSNKVTEKGKDVELRCDPISGHTALYWYRQSLGQGLEFLIYFQGNSAPDKSGLPSDRFSAERTGGSVSTLTIQRTQQEDSAVYLCASSLDGISNQPQHFGDGTRLSIL.